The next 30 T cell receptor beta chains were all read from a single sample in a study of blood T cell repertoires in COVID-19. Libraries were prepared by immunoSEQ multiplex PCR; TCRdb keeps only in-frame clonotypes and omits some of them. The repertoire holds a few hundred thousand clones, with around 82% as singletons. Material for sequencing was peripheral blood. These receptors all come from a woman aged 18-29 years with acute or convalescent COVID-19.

The CDR3 coding sequence is TGTGCCAGCAGCCCACACGGGACGCAGTATTTT. Its protein is CASSPHGTQYF. This chain links TRBV6-2 or TRBV6-3 with TRBJ2-3; D remains ambiguous. Between the trimmed V and J ends, which lost 6 bases and 9 bases, there was a span of 10 bases. Germline V lookup: CDR1 MNHEY, CDR2 SVGEGT. This CDR3 region has 11 residues.

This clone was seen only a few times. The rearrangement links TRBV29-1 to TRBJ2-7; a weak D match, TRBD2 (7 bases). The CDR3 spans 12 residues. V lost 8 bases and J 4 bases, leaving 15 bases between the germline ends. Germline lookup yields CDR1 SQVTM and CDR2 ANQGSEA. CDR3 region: CSILKGGYEQYF. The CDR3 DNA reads TGCAGCATTTTAAAGGGGGGGTACGAGCAGTACTTC.

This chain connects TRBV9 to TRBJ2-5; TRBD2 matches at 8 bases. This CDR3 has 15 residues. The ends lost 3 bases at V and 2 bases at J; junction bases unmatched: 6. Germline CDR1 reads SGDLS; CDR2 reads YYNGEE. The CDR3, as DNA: TGTGCCAGCAGCGACTCTAGCGGGTTACAAGAGACCCAGTACTTC. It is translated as CASSDSSGLQETQYF. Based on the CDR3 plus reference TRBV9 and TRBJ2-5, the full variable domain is DSGVTQTPKHLITATGQRVTLRCSPRSGDLSVYWYQQSLDQGLQFLIQYYNGEERAKGNILERFSAQQFPDLHSELNLSSLELGDSALYFCASSDSSGLQETQYFGPGTRLLVL.

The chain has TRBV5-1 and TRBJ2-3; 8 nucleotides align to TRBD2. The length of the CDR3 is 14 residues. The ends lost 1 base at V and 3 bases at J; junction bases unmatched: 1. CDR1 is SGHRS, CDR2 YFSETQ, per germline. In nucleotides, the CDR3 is TGCGCCAGCAGCTTGACTAGCGGTACAGATACGCAGTATTTT. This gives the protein CASSLTSGTDTQYF.

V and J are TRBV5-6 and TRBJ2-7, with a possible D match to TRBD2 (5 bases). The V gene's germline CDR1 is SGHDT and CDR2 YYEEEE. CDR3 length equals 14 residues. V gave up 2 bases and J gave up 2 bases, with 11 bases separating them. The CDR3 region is CASSFWEQAYEQYF. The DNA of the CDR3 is TGTGCCAGCAGCTTCTGGGAGCAAGCCTACGAGCAGTACTTC.

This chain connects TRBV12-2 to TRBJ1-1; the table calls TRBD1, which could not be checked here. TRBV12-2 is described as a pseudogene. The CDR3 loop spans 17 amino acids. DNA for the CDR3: TGTGCAAGTCGCCGAGATTGGGCAAACAGGGGTTGGACTGAAGCTTTCTTT. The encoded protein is CASRRDWANRGWTEAFF.

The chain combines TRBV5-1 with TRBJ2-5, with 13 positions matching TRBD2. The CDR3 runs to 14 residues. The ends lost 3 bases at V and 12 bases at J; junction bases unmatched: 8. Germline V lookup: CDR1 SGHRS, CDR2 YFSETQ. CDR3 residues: CASSSTGLAGFKYF. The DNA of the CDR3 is TGCGCCAGCAGCTCCACGGGACTAGCGGGGTTTAAGTACTTC.

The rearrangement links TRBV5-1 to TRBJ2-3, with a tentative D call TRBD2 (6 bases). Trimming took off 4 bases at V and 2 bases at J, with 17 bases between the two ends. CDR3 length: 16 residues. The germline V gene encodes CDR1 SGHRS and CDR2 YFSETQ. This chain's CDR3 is CASSPPLASDTDTQYF. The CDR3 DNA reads TGCGCCAGCAGCCCCCCTCTAGCGTCGGACACAGATACGCAGTATTTT.

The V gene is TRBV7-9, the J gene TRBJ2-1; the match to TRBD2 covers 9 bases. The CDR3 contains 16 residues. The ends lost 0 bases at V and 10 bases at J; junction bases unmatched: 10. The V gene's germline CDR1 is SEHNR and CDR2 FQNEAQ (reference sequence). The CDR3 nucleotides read TGTGCCAGCAGCTTAGCGCGCGGGAGGGACTATCCGGAGCAGTTCTTC. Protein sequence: CASSLARGRDYPEQFF.

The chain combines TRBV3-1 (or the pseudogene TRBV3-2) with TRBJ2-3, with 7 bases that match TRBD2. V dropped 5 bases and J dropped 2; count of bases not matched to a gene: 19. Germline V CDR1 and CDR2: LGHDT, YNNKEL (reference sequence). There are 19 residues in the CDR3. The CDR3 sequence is CASSFKPWTRGLLTDTQYF. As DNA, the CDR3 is TGTGCCAGCAGCTTTAAACCCTGGACTAGGGGCCTCCTCACAGATACGCAGTATTTT.

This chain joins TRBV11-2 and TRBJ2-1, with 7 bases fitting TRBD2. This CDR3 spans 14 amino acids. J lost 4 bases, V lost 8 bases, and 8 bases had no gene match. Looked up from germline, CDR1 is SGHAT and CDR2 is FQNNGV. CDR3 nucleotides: TGTGCCAGCCAGGACGCTAGCGGATACAATGAGCAGTTCTTC. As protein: CASQDASGYNEQFF.

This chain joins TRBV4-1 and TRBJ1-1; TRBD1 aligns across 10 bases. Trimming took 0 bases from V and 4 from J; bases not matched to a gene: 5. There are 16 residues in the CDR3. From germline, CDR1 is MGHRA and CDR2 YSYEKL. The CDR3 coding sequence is TGCGCCAGCAGCCAAGAGGACAGGGGGGCTGGCACTGAAGCTTTCTTT. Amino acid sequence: CASSQEDRGAGTEAFF.

This CDR3 is CASSGAGTGPGYNEQFF. CDR3 DNA: TGTGCCAGCAGCGGGGCCGGGACAGGCCCGGGTTACAATGAGCAGTTCTTC. The rearrangement links TRBV5-8 to TRBJ2-1, with 8 bases fitting TRBD1. The germline V gene encodes CDR1 SGHTS and CDR2 YDEGEE. This CDR3 spans 17 amino acids. Trimming cost V 4 bases and J 4 bases; bases outside gene matches: 13.

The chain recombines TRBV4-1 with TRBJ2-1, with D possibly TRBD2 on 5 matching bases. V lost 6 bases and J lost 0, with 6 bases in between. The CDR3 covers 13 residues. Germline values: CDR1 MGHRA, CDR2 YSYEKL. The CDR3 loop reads CASSRGSYNEQFF. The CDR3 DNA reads TGCGCCAGCAGTCGGGGCTCCTACAATGAGCAGTTCTTC.

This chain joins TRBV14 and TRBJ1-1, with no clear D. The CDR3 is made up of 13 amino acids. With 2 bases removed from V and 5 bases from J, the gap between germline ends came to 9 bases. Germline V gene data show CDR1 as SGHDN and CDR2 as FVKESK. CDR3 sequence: CASSQWSGTEAFF. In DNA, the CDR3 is TGTGCCAGCAGCCAATGGTCGGGTACTGAAGCTTTCTTT.

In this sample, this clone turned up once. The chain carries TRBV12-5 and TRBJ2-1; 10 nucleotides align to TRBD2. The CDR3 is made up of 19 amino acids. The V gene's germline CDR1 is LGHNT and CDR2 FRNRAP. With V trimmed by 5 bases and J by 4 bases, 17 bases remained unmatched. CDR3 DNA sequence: TGTGCTAGTGGTCAAGGCGGCCTAGCGGGAGTCGGGCTATACAATGAGCAGTTCTTC. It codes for CASGQGGLAGVGLYNEQFF.

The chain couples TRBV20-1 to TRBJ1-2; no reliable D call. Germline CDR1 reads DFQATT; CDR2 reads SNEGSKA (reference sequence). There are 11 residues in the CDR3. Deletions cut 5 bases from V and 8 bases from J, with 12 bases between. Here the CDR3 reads CSAPSRAGYTF. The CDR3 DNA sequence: TGCAGTGCTCCAAGTCGAGCGGGCTACACCTTC.

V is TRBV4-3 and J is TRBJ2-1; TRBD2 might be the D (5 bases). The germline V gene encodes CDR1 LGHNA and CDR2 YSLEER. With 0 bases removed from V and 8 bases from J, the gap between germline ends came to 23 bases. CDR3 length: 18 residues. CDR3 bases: TGCGCCAGCAGCCAAGATCGTTTTTTCGGGGTAGCTGGGTATGAGCAGTTCTTC. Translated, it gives CASSQDRFFGVAGYEQFF.

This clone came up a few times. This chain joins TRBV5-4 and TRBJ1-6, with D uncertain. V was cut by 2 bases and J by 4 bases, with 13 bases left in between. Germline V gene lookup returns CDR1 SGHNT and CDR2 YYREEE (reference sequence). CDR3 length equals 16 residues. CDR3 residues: CASSLGGPLYNSPLHF. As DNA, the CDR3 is TGTGCCAGCAGCTTAGGAGGGCCCCTTTATAATTCACCCCTCCACTTT.

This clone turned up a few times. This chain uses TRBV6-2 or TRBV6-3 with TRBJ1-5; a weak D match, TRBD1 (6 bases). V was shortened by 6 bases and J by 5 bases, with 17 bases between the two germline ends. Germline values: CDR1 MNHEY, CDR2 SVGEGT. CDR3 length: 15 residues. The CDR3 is CASRPTDSVHQPQHF. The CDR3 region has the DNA TGTGCCAGCAGACCTACGGACAGCGTTCATCAGCCCCAGCATTTT.

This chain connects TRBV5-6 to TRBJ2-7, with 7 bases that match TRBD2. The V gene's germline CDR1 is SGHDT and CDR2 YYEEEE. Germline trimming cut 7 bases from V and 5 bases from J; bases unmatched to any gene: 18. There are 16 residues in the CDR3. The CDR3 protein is CASHAWGRGGVHEQYF. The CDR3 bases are TGTGCCAGCCATGCTTGGGGGAGGGGAGGGGTCCACGAGCAGTACTTC.

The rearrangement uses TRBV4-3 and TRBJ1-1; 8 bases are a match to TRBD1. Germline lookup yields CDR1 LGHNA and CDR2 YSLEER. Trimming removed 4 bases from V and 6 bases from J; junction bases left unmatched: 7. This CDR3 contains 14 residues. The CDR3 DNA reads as TGCGCCAGCAGCCTTGGACAGGGAGGCGCTGAAGCTTTCTTT. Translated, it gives CASSLGQGGAEAFF.

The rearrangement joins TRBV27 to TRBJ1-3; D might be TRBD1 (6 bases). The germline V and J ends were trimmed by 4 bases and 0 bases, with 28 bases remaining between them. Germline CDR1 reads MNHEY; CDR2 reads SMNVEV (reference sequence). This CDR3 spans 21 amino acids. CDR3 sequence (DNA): TGTGCCAGCAGTTCCCTTCGCTCTACGGGCACAGGGATGAGCTCTGGAAACACCATATATTTT. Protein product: CASSSLRSTGTGMSSGNTIYF.

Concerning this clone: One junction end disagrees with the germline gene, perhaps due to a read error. CDR3 region: CASSVDPLSGRTLDEQFF. The CDR3 DNA reads TGTGCCAGCAGCGTAGATCCACTTAGCGGGAGAACGTTGGATGAGCAGTTCTTC. This sequence joins TRBV11-2 and TRBJ2-1; 9 nucleotides agree with TRBD2. The CDR3 is made up of 18 amino acids. Germline V lookup: CDR1 SGHAT, CDR2 FQNNGV.

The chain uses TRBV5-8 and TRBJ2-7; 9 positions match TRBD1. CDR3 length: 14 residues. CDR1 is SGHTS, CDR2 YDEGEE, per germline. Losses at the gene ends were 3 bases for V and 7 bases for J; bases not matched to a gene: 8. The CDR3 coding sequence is TGTGCCAGCAGCTCCGGACAGGGGAAGGGAGAGCAGTACTTC. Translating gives CASSSGQGKGEQYF.

This chain's CDR3 is CASSATLGANEKLFF. The CDR3 DNA sequence: TGTGCCAGCAGCGCTACCCTGGGAGCTAATGAAAAACTGTTTTTT. The chain links TRBV9 to TRBJ1-4, with no clear D. This CDR3 has 15 amino acids. Germline V gene lookup returns CDR1 SGDLS and CDR2 YYNGEE. With 3 bases removed from V and 3 bases from J, the gap between germline ends came to 12 bases.

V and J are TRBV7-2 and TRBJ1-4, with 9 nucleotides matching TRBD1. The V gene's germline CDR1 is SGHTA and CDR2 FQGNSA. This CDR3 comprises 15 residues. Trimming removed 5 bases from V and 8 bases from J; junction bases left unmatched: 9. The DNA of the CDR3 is TGTGCCAGCAGCCTACAGGGGGCGCAGGAGGAAAAACTGTTTTTT. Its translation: CASSLQGAQEEKLFF. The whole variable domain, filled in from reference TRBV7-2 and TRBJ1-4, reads GAGVSQSPSNKVTEKGKDVELRCDPISGHTALYWYRQSLGQGLEFLIYFQGNSAPDKSGLPSDRFSAERTGGSVSTLTIQRTQQEDSAVYLCASSLQGAQEEKLFFGSGTQLSVL.

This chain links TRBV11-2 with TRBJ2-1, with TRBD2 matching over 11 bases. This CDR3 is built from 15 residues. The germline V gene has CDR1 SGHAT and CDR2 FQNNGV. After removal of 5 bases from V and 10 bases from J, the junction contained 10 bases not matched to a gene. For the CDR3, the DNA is TGTGCCAGCAGCGAACTCACCGGGACTAGCGGAGAGCAGTTCTTC. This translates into CASSELTGTSGEQFF.

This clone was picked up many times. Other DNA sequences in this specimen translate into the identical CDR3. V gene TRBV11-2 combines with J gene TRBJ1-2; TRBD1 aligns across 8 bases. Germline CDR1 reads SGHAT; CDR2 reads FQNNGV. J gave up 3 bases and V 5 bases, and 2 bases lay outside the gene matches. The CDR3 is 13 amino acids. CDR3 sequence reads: CASSPGQDYGYTF. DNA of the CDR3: TGTGCCAGCAGCCCGGGACAGGACTATGGCTACACCTTC.

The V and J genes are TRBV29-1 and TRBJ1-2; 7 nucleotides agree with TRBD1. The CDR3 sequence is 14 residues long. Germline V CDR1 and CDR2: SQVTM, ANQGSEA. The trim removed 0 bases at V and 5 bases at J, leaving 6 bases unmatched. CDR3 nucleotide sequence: TGCAGCGTTGAAGACCTCGGGACAGCTTATGGCTACACCTTC. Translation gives CSVEDLGTAYGYTF.